Listed below are T cell receptor beta chains from one sample, sequenced in a study of blood T cell repertoires in COVID-19. Only in-frame clones appear in the TCRdb table, and some are missing; sequencing was by immunoSEQ multiplex PCR. Altogether 140,000 or so clones are present, about four fifths being singletons, with the ten largest covering around 3.2%. Sequencing was carried out using PBMCs or T cells enriched from blood (not recorded which). The receptors shown here come from a woman between 50 and 59 years old with acute COVID-19. Both conserved end residues are part of each CDR3. D genes are given only for firm matches. Clone size is given for some rows only: seen once, a few or many times, or a class if the clone is expanded.

>TRBJ2-3|18|TRBV4-1|-|TRBD1
TGCGCCAGCAGATACAGGACAGAGAACAGGGGAAGAACAGATACGCAGTATTTT
CASRYRTENRGRTDTQYF
>TRBJ1-3|12|TRBV29-1|-|-
TGCAGCGTTAAAAGGGGAAGAAACACCATATATTTT
CSVKRGRNTIYF
>TRBJ2-3|14|TRBV10-2|-|-
TGCGCCAGCAGGGAGACTAGAGGCACAGATACGCAGTATTTT
CASRETRGTDTQYF
>TRBJ2-7|15|TRBV7-3|-|-
TGTGCCAGCAGCCTCATGGGGGGGCAGAACTACGAGCAGTACTTC
CASSLMGGQNYEQYF
>TRBJ2-2|17|TRBV14|-|TRBD1
TGTGCCAGCAGCCAAGGATTCCGGACAGGGAGGACCGGGGAGCTGTTTTTT
CASSQGFRTGRTGELFF
>TRBJ2-7|13|TRBV25-1|-|-
TGTGTCAGCAGTGCAGCAGGCGCCTACGAGCAGTACTTC
CVSSAAGAYEQYF
>TRBJ2-1|15|TRBV3-1/TRBV3-2|-|TRBD2
TGTGCCAGCAGCCCCTCTAGCGGGAGGGGGAATGAGCAGTTCTTC
CASSPSSGRGNEQFF
>TRBJ1-6|16|TRBV27|-|-
TGTGCCAGCAGTTTTACAGAGAGCTCCTATAATTCACCCCTCCACTTT
CASSFTESSYNSPLHF
>TRBJ1-1|17|TRBV12-5|-|-
TGTGCTAGTGGTTTCCAAAACGTAGGGGGTGAGGGCACTGAAGCTTTCTTT
CASGFQNVGGEGTEAFF
>TRBJ2-3|16|TRBV9|-|-
TGTGCCAGCAGCGAGAGCGGCAATTTCGACACAGATACGCAGTATTTT
CASSESGNFDTDTQYF
>TRBJ1-4|14|TRBV19|-|TRBD1
TGTGCCTCAGGGGAGGGACAGGGAAGGAGAAAACTGTTTTTT
CASGEGQGRRKLFF
>TRBJ2-3|15|TRBV7-9|-|TRBD1
TGTGCCAGCAATAACGGGACAGTGTTCACAGATACGCAGTATTTT
CASNNGTVFTDTQYF
>TRBJ1-3|16|TRBV9|-|TRBD1
TGTGCCAGCAGCGGATCAGGGGGTAATGTAGAAAACACCATATATTTT
CASSGSGGNVENTIYF
>TRBJ2-5|16|TRBV24-1|-|TRBD1
TGTGCCACCAGTGATGCGGACAGGGCACTGCAAGAGACCCAGTACTTC
CATSDADRALQETQYF
>TRBJ1-1|13|TRBV27|-|TRBD1
TGTGCCAGCAGTAGCACAGGGGGCACTGAAGCTTTCTTT
CASSSTGGTEAFF
>TRBJ2-1|13|TRBV9|-|-
TGTGCCAGCAGCGGACAGGACTACAATGAGCAGTTCTTC
CASSGQDYNEQFF
>TRBJ1-1|14|TRBV6-5|-|TRBD1
TGTGCCAGCAGTTGGGACAGGGCGAACACTGAAGCTTTCTTT
CASSWDRANTEAFF
>TRBJ1-1|14|TRBV6-5|-|-
TGTGCCAGCAGTTCGGCGGGTTGGAACACTGAAGCTTTCTTT
CASSSAGWNTEAFF
>TRBJ2-1|15|TRBV30|-|-
TGTGCCTGGAGTGTTACCCCAGGTTTCTACAATGAGCAGTTCTTC
CAWSVTPGFYNEQFF
>TRBJ2-7|15|TRBV20-1|-|TRBD2
TGCAGTGCTAGTTTGGAAAGCGGGATCAACTACGAGCAGTACTTC
CSASLESGINYEQYF
>TRBJ2-5|17|TRBV19|-|-
TGTGCCAGTAGTATATTGGTGTCGACAGATCGACAGGAGACCCAGTACTTC
CASSILVSTDRQETQYF
>TRBJ1-6|15|TRBV6-5|-|TRBD1
TGTGCCAGCATCCCGGACAGGGGAAGTGATTCACCCCTCCACTTT
CASIPDRGSDSPLHF
>TRBJ1-2|17|TRBV19|-|TRBD1
TGTGCCAGTAGTATAGTAGGCCGGGACAGAGATAAGCGTGGCTACACCTTC
CASSIVGRDRDKRGYTF
>TRBJ2-1|17|TRBV30|few|-
TGTGCCTGGAGTGCCGCCCGGTGGGCGGGTGGGTCCAATGAGCAGTTCTTC
CAWSAARWAGGSNEQFF
>TRBJ1-5|15|TRBV24-1|-|TRBD1
TGTGCCCTCCGGGACAGGGGTTATAGCAATCAGCCCCAGCATTTT
CALRDRGYSNQPQHF
>TRBJ2-1|13|TRBV7-2|-|TRBD2
TGTGCCAGCAGCCTAAACCGGGACTATCAGCAGTTCTTC
CASSLNRDYQQFF
>TRBJ2-3|11|TRBV20-1|-|-
TGCAGTGCCGCTAGGGAGAGTACGCAGTATTTT
CSAARESTQYF
>TRBJ2-3|15|TRBV7-9|-|-
TGTGCCAGCAGCTTAGATACAGGTAGCACAGATACGCAGTATTTT
CASSLDTGSTDTQYF
>TRBJ2-3|15|TRBV7-9|-|-
TGTGCCAGCAGCCCATTGAGGGGGAGAGGCGATACGCAGTATTTT
CASSPLRGRGDTQYF
>TRBJ2-2|15|TRBV27|many|-
TGTGCCAGCAGGCGGGGAGAAGCGAACACCGGGGAGCTGTTTTTT
CASRRGEANTGELFF
>TRBJ1-2|20|TRBV6-1|-|TRBD1
TGTGCCAGCAGTGCCACACTTGACGGACAGGGTGAGGGGGGTCTGTCTGGCTACACCTTC
CASSATLDGQGEGGLSGYTF
>TRBJ1-3|15|TRBV9|-|-
TGTGCCAGCAGCGTTTCGGACAGCTCTGGAAACACCATATATTTT
CASSVSDSSGNTIYF
>TRBJ1-4|13|TRBV15|-|-
TGTGCCACCAGCGATAGCCATAATGAAAAACTGTTTTTT
CATSDSHNEKLFF
>TRBJ1-1|15|TRBV6-1|-|-
TGTGCCAGCAGTGAAGCTTCTGCTGGAGGCACTGAAGCTTTCTTT
CASSEASAGGTEAFF
>TRBJ1-4|12|TRBV28|-|-
TGTGCCAGCCAGGGAACTAATGAAAAACTGTTTTTT
CASQGTNEKLFF
>TRBJ1-2|14|TRBV7-9|-|-
TGTGCCAGCAGTTCTCCGGGAACGGAGGGTGGCTACACCTTC
CASSSPGTEGGYTF
>TRBJ2-4|15|TRBV5-6|-|-
TGTGCCAGCAGCTTAAAGGGGGCCGGGGGAAACATTCAGTACTTC
CASSLKGAGGNIQYF
>TRBJ2-5|15|TRBV24-1|-|-
TGTGCCACCAGTGCCGGGACTGCCGGCAGAGAGACCCAGTACTTC
CATSAGTAGRETQYF
>TRBJ1-1|16|TRBV11-3|-|-
TGTGCCAGCAGCGTACCTCAGGGTTGGGGGAACACTGAAGCTTTCTTT
CASSVPQGWGNTEAFF
>TRBJ1-3|16|TRBV3-1/TRBV3-2|-|TRBD1
TGTGCCAGCCAGAGGACAGGGGGCGTTTCTGGAAACACCATATATTTT
CASQRTGGVSGNTIYF
>TRBJ1-1|13|TRBV9|-|TRBD1
TGTGCCAGCAGCGTGGGACAGCGCACTGAAGCTTTCTTT
CASSVGQRTEAFF
>TRBJ2-7|14|TRBV5-4|once|TRBD1
TGTGCCAGCAGCTTGCCAACAGGGGGTCGCGAGCAGTACTTC
CASSLPTGGREQYF
>TRBJ2-1|14|TRBV5-1|-|TRBD2
TGCGCCAGCAGCTCGCGGACTAGCGGCAATGAGCAGTTCTTC
CASSSRTSGNEQFF
>TRBJ1-1|12|TRBV20-1|-|-
TGCAGTGCTAGTATCCGGAACACTGAAGCTTTCTTT
CSASIRNTEAFF
>TRBJ2-2|14|TRBV10-3|-|TRBD1
TGTGCCATCAACGACAGGGGGAACACCGGGGAGCTGTTTTTT
CAINDRGNTGELFF